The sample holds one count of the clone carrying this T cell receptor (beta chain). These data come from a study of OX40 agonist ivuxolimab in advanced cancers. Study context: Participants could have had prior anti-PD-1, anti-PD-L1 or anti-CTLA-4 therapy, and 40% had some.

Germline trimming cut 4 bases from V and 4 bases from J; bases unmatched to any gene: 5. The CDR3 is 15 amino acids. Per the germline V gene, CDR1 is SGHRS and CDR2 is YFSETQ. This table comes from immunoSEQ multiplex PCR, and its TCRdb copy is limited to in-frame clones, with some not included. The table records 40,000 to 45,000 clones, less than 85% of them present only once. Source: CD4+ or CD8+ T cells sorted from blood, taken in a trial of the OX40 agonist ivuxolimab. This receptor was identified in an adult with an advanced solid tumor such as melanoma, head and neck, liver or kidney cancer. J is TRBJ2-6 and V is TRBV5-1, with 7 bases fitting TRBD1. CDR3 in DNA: TGCGCCAGCAGCCCCAAGGGGGCGGGGGCCAACGTCCTGACTTTC. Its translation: CASSPKGAGANVLTF. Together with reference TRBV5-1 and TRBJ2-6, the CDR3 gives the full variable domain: KAGVTQTPRYLIKTRGQQVTLSCSPISGHRSVSWYQQTPGQGLQFLFEYFSETQRNKGNFPGRFSGRQFSNSRSEMNVSTLELGDSALYLCASSPKGAGANVLTFGAGSRLTVL.